What follows are 28 T cell receptor beta chains derived from one specimen sequenced in a study of CD8 T cells in ankylosing spondylitis. TCRdb recomputed calls from the 5' RACE reads with MiXCR, one row per CDR3 protein. Of about 300,000 distinct CDR3 sequences listed, roughly 20% are singletons. Input material: blood, either unsorted or a sorted T cell fraction (not recorded which). These receptor sequences come from a female donor with ankylosing spondylitis or in good health (not recorded which).

This rearrangement joins TRBV20-1 to TRBJ2-1; D call uncertain. Germline V lookup: CDR1 DFQATT, CDR2 SNEGSKA (reference sequence). CDR3 length: 14 amino acids. Trimming stripped 6 bases from V and 0 bases from J, with 12 bases between. CDR3 DNA: TGCAGTGCCACTCGCAGAGTCTCCTACAATGAGCAGTTCTTC. It codes for CSATRRVSYNEQFF.

The CDR3 region has the DNA TGTGCCAGCAGTGTCGCGACTCTCAGCTCCTACAATGAGCAGTTCTTC. Encoded protein: CASSVATLSSYNEQFF. The V call is TRBV9, the J call TRBJ2-1, with D uncertain. Germline V gene lookup returns CDR1 SGDLS and CDR2 YYNGEE. CDR3 size: 16 residues. With 5 bases removed from V and 0 bases from J, the gap between germline ends came to 15 bases.

This clonotype was observed a few times. V is TRBV6-2 or TRBV6-3 and J is TRBJ2-7; 11 bases are shared with TRBD2. From germline, CDR1 is MNHEY and CDR2 SVGEGT. The CDR3 is 16 residues long. V was clipped by 6 bases and J by 6 bases; unmatched bases: 13. CDR3 DNA: TGTGCCAGCAGGGATAGCGGGAGGGCCTATGGAGCCGAGCAGTACTTC. Translation gives CASRDSGRAYGAEQYF.

There are a few counts of this clonotype. The rearrangement uses TRBV29-1 and TRBJ2-5; 7 bases are shared with TRBD2. The CDR3 runs to 13 residues. Germline V CDR1 and CDR2: SQVTM, ANQGSEA. The V and J ends lost 4 bases and 5 bases, in that order; junction bases with no gene match: 7. This chain's CDR3 is CSVAGGSGETQYF. The CDR3 nucleotides are TGCAGCGTTGCCGGGGGGTCGGGGGAGACCCAGTACTTC.

This clonotype is a singleton in its sample. The rearrangement uses TRBV19 and TRBJ1-1; perhaps TRBD1 as D (5 bases). Trimming removed 8 bases at V and 2 bases at J, with 21 bases between. This CDR3 comprises 16 residues. The germline CDR1 and CDR2 sequences are LNHDA and SQIVND (reference sequence). In DNA, the CDR3 is TGTGCCAGTCGAAAAGGGCACGGGGGGACTAACACTGAAGCTTTCTTT. Its protein product is CASRKGHGGTNTEAFF.

The sample holds a few counts of this clonotype. V and J are TRBV3-1 and TRBJ2-1, with 13 bases identical to TRBD2. Germline-derived CDR1 and CDR2 are LGHDT and YNNKEL (reference sequence). The ends lost 8 bases at V and 3 bases at J; junction bases unmatched: 7. The CDR3 length is 16 residues. CDR3 in DNA: TGTGCCAGCGGACTAGCGGGAGAGGTGGACTACAATGAGCAGTTCTTC. Its protein is CASGLAGEVDYNEQFF.

The gene calls are TRBV12-3 or TRBV12-4 and TRBJ2-7; 8 positions match TRBD1. The V gene end was trimmed by 0 bases and the J gene end by 5 bases; junction bases not matched to a gene: 3. The CDR3 has 14 amino acids. The CDR3 spells CASSLAQGAHEQYF. For the CDR3, the DNA is TGTGCCAGCAGTTTAGCGCAGGGGGCGCACGAGCAGTACTTC.

The chain links TRBV7-2 to TRBJ1-1; 7 positions agree with TRBD1. The CDR3 has 15 amino acids. Germline V gene lookup returns CDR1 SGHTA and CDR2 FQGNSA. The trim removed 0 bases at V and 5 bases at J, leaving 6 bases unmatched. The CDR3 DNA sequence: TGTGCCAGCAGCTTAGCACAGGGGTGGAATACTGAAGCTTTCTTT. It is translated as CASSLAQGWNTEAFF.

The genes are TRBV9 and TRBJ2-1, with 10 bases aligning to TRBD2. Germline CDR1 is SGDLS and CDR2 is YYNGEE. Germline trimming cut 4 bases from V and 7 bases from J; bases unmatched to any gene: 11. The CDR3 length is 16 residues. CDR3 amino acids: CASSFSGTSVRNEQFF. The CDR3 DNA reads TGTGCCAGCAGCTTCTCCGGGACTAGCGTGAGGAATGAGCAGTTCTTC.

This rearrangement joins TRBV12-3 or TRBV12-4 to TRBJ2-7; D is undetermined. Trimming removed 4 bases from V and 7 bases from J, with 11 bases in between. The CDR3 is 12 amino acids. The CDR3 DNA is TGTGCCAGCAGTTGGGCGATGAGGGAGCAGTACTTC. The encoded protein is CASSWAMREQYF.

V gene TRBV6-2 or TRBV6-3 combines with J gene TRBJ2-1; D might be TRBD2 (6 bases). V was clipped by 6 bases and J by 4 bases, with 13 bases between them. Per germline, CDR1 MNHEY and CDR2 SVGEGT. The CDR3 consists of 14 residues. In nucleotides, the CDR3 is TGTGCCAGCAGGCCGGGACTCGCTTACAATGAGCAGTTCTTC. This sequence encodes CASRPGLAYNEQFF.

The rearrangement joins TRBV12-3 or TRBV12-4 to TRBJ2-3; TRBD2 is a possible D gene (5 bases). V was pared by 6 bases and J by 4 bases, with 17 bases between. This CDR3 contains 15 residues. CDR3 residues: CASSLARAGSDTQYF. The CDR3 nucleotides are TGTGCCAGCAGCCTAGCCCGGGCCGGTTCAGATACGCAGTATTTT.

This chain uses TRBV20-1 with TRBJ2-3; D gene uncertain. The CDR3 length is 13 residues. The germline V gene encodes CDR1 DFQATT and CDR2 SNEGSKA (reference sequence). Trimming shortened V by 5 bases and J by 4 bases, and 13 bases separated the two germline ends. DNA for the CDR3: TGCAGTGCTGTCCTGGGGATTGCAGATACGCAGTATTTT. This codes for CSAVLGIADTQYF.

V and J are TRBV25-1 and TRBJ2-7; TRBD2 might be the D (5 bases). This CDR3 comprises 12 residues. The V end lost 3 bases, the J end lost 6 bases, and 9 bases lay between the germline ends. Germline V gives CDR1 MGHDK, CDR2 SYGVNS. CDR3 region: CASSDGVGEQYF. The CDR3 DNA sequence: TGTGCCAGCAGTGACGGGGTAGGCGAGCAGTACTTC.

The chain has TRBV21-1 and TRBJ2-1; the table gives TRBD2 as D, unverified against the DNA. TRBV21-1 is reported as a pseudogene. This CDR3 is built from 12 residues. The DNA for the CDR3 is TGTGCCAGCAGCACGACTAGCGCTCCCCTAATCTTC. Amino acids: CASSTTSAPLIF.

The chain has TRBV7-6 and TRBJ2-7, with 11 bases that match TRBD2. V shed 2 bases, J shed 5 bases, and the junction held 2 bases outside the gene matches. The CDR3 is 14 amino acids. The V gene's germline CDR1 is SGHVS and CDR2 FNYEAQ. CDR3 sequence reads: CASSLTSGSNEQYF. The CDR3 bases are TGTGCCAGCAGCTTAACTAGCGGGAGTAACGAGCAGTACTTC.

The rearrangement uses TRBV7-2 and TRBJ2-1; D not resolved. This CDR3 is built from 16 residues. Trimming stripped 5 bases from V and 0 bases from J, with 14 bases between. In germline, CDR1 is SGHTA, CDR2 FQGNSA. The CDR3 DNA reads as TGTGCCAGCAGCCTAATGGGTTTAACCTCCTACAATGAGCAGTTCTTC. Its translation: CASSLMGLTSYNEQFF.

This clonotype turned up a few times. This sequence joins TRBV6-5 and TRBJ2-1; no firm D call. Germline lookup yields CDR1 MNHEY and CDR2 SVGAGI. Deletions cut 2 bases from V and 8 bases from J, with 13 bases between. The CDR3 covers 14 residues. CDR3 residues: CASSYHRMVDEQFF. The CDR3 bases are TGTGCCAGCAGTTACCATCGAATGGTTGATGAGCAGTTCTTC.

This clonotype was counted between two and nine times. The rearrangement uses TRBV20-1 and TRBJ1-5; TRBD1 matches 7 bases. V dropped 8 bases and J dropped 3; count of bases not matched to a gene: 10. CDR1 and CDR2 (germline): DFQATT, SNEGSKA (reference sequence). This CDR3 contains 14 residues. CDR3 region: CSPTGQLHNQPQHF. In DNA form, the CDR3 reads TGCAGTCCTACGGGACAGTTACACAATCAGCCCCAGCATTTT.

Comment on this clonotype: The DNA is omitted, as the CDR3 cannot be located on it reliably, and the CDR3 follows TCRdb's listing. The V and J genes are TRBV5-5 and TRBJ2-5; no DNA check was done on the table's D call, TRBD2. The CDR3 is made up of 15 amino acids, end residues included. The V gene's germline CDR1 is SGHKS and CDR2 YYEKEE (reference sequence). CDR3 amino acids: CASILVVGRFETQYF.

The chain couples TRBV13 to TRBJ1-2; no clear D. Germline-derived CDR1 and CDR2 are PRHDT and FYEKMQ (reference sequence). Trimming removed 5 bases at V and 4 bases at J, with 17 bases between. The CDR3 has 15 residues. CDR3 coding DNA: TGTGCCAGCAGCCCGAGTCTCCTCGGTGGCTATGGCTACACCTTC. Amino acids: CASSPSLLGGYGYTF. The full variable domain, with the rest looked up from reference TRBV13 and TRBJ1-2, is AAGVIQSPRHLIKEKRETATLKCYPIPRHDTVYWYQQGPGQDPQFLISFYEKMQSDKGSIPDRFSAQQFSDYHSELNMSSLELGDSALYFCASSPSLLGGYGYTFGSGTRLTVV.

This clonotype was picked up a small number of times. The J gene is TRBJ1-3, the V gene TRBV27; 10 nucleotides align to TRBD1. Trimming at V came to 6 bases and at J to 7 bases, leaving 6 bases not matched to a gene. The CDR3 is 14 amino acids. Germline V CDR1 and CDR2: MNHEY, SMNVEV (reference sequence). CDR3 coding DNA: TGTGCCAGCAGGGGACAGGGGAGAACCAACACCATATATTTT. This codes for CASRGQGRTNTIYF.

The chain combines TRBV21-1 with TRBJ2-2; the tabulated D call, TRBD1, remains unverified against the DNA. TRBV21-1 is annotated as a pseudogene. The CDR3 consists of 17 residues. CDR3 bases: TGTGCCAGCAGCAAAGGAACCGGGACAGGGCAGATCGGGGAGCTGTTTTTT. This sequence encodes CASSKGTGTGQIGELFF.

This chain links TRBV12-3 or TRBV12-4 with TRBJ2-7; D unclear. The CDR3 is made up of 13 amino acids. Trimming removed 1 base from V and 7 bases from J, with 11 bases in between. Here the CDR3 DNA reads TGTGCCAGCAGTTTAGTGGTCCGGAGTGAGCAGTACTTC. Protein: CASSLVVRSEQYF.

The genes are TRBV12-3 or TRBV12-4 and TRBJ2-3; TRBD2 matches 13 bases. The CDR3 length is 14 residues. Trimming removed 5 bases from V and 6 bases from J; junction bases left unmatched: 2. The CDR3 reads CASSTTSGGDTQYF. The CDR3 region has the DNA TGTGCCAGCAGTACGACTAGCGGGGGGGATACGCAGTATTTT.

This clonotype turned up a few times. The CDR3 bases are TGTGCCAGCTCACCACCGGGCTCAGGACCCTACGAGCAGTACTTC. Translated, it gives CASSPPGSGPYEQYF. The V and J genes are TRBV18 and TRBJ2-7; D gene uncertain. Trimming cost V 0 bases and J 2 bases, with 11 bases left between them. This CDR3 is built from 15 residues. Germline V gene sequence: CDR1 KGHSH, CDR2 LQKENI.

The table lists this clonotype with many counts. The genes are TRBV11-2 and TRBJ2-3; no firm D call. Germline CDR1 reads SGHAT; CDR2 reads FQNNGV. CDR3 length equals 11 residues. Trimming pared 6 bases from V and 6 bases from J, leaving 7 bases between. The CDR3: CASSALDTQYF. The CDR3 nucleotides are TGTGCCAGCAGTGCCTTGGATACGCAGTATTTT.

The rearrangement joins TRBV20-1 to TRBJ2-1; D possibly corresponds to TRBD2 (6 bases). CDR3 size: 15 residues. The germline CDR1 and CDR2 sequences are DFQATT and SNEGSKA (reference sequence). Trimming stripped 0 bases from V and 4 bases from J, with 13 bases between. CDR3 protein: CSARDGTGGYNEQFF. In DNA form, the CDR3 reads TGCAGTGCTAGAGATGGTACCGGGGGATACAATGAGCAGTTCTTC.